This T cell receptor (beta chain) comes out of a study of CD8+ T cells in alopecia areata (dated by TCRdb to 2016 to 2018). For the wider study: Treated patients were enrolled in an open-label pilot trial of oral tofacitinib at 5 to 10 mg twice daily for moderate-to-severe alopecia areata. On the human side, TCRbeta sequencing was run on scalp tissue and on sorted CD4+ and CD8+ peripheral blood T cells from healthy controls and from alopecia areata patients with either patchy or totalis/universalis disease. For the treated patients, the SALT score, which quantifies what percentage of scalp surface area is affected, served as the measure of disease severity. Amplification of TCRbeta CDR3 regions was done by immunoSEQ multiplex PCR using 35 Vbeta forward primers and 13 Jbeta reverse primers. Clonality in the scalp was compared among normal scalp (n=4), patchy alopecia areata scalp (n=8), and alopecia totalis/universalis scalp (n=8). RNA was extracted with the PAXgene miRNA kit for fixed scalp, the miRNeasy kit for PBMCs, and the RNeasy kit for mouse skin. In both human patients and the C3H/HeJ mouse model, the study applied high-throughput TCRbeta sequencing to look at T cell clonal expansion in alopecia areata. Biopsies were taken from tofacitinib-treated patients at baseline and again at 4 and 24 weeks into treatment, and several of those patients also had a later scalp biopsy. Patients stayed on tofacitinib for 6 to 18 months and then had 6 months of follow-up off drug so that delayed response and recurrence could be assessed.

This clone was picked up a small number of times. Its antigen remains unidentified. Base quality data are lacking; no much larger clone is found one base away. General findings and caveats noted by the study authors: Resident alphabeta T cells in normal human skin are also sequenced, complicating scalp TCR repertoire analysis, unlike mouse skin dominated by gammadelta T cells. Tofacitinib significantly decreased scalp clonality and the number of expanded CD8+ clones among the top 100 scalp clones. Because the treated cohort was small and had just a single nonresponder, larger studies are needed to establish links between baseline CD8+ expansion and response. During tofacitinib treatment, many expanded lesional clones stuck around in both scalp and blood, and this persistence may partly explain why relapse happens after treatment is stopped. Compared with normal scalp, lesional scalp, particularly in alopecia totalis/universalis, had higher clonality and more expanded CD8+ clones, which suggests antigenic drive. Compared with mice, TCR sequences shared between patients were less clear, possibly partly because of HLA diversity across the patient population.

Here V drops 5 bases and J drops 0 bases, and the junction holds 0 bases not matched to any gene. The CDR3 sequence holds 13 residues, the cysteine and phenylalanine included. Only the CDR3 portion is preserved as DNA: 39 bases, with reading frame beginning at the first base. According to the germline V gene (reference sequence), CDR1 reads MNHNY and CDR2 reads SVGAGI. The library was made by the immunoSEQ multiplex PCR assay. RNA was extracted from all samples and reverse transcribed into cDNA, which served as template for TCR sequencing. SuperScript III was used for first-strand cDNA synthesis, primed with a 2:1 mix of oligo-dT and random hexamers. A synthetic immune receptor repertoire was used to assess amplification bias, and residual bias was removed computationally. Under the source paper's analysis protocol: Raw reads were preprocessed for error removal, and CDR3 was defined according to IMGT conventions as running from the conserved cysteine to phenylalanine. Clonality was computed by normalizing Shannon entropy by log2 of the number of productive unique TCRs and subtracting the result from 1. Whether each scalp clone was CD4 or CD8 was inferred by checking scalp TCRbeta sequences against the CD4 and CD8 repertoires from sorted blood. TCRdb holds this immuneACCESS table with in-frame rearrangements only. Some clones are missing; in checked studies, unresolved V genes explain under half, and the rest has no known cause. That table is the source of V, J and clone size, and D and trimming were worked out from the DNA. The sample table holds about 120,000 clones, of which 53% were seen once. The ten largest clones add up to approximately 0.46% of the sample.

In light of the paper, this sample's time point label describes: around 28 days on oral tofacitinib. The sample's treatment or condition, from its label and the paper: oral pan-JAK inhibitor, 5-10 mg twice daily. From alopecia areata patients, peripheral blood was collected along with lesional scalp punch biopsies. PBMCs were separated by density centrifugation and stained for CD3, CD4 and CD8, after which CD4+ and CD8+ T cells were sorted on a FACSAria. The chain is encoded by TRBV6-6 joined to TRBJ2-7; 8 junctional bases match TRBD1. The clonotype originates from a human donor with alopecia areata. The source material was CD4+ T cells sorted from blood, sampled at week 4, from a patient treated with tofacitinib. The CDR3 amino acid sequence is: CASSDRGSYEQYF. Here is the DNA: TGTGCCAGCAGTGACAGGGGCTCCTACGAGCAGTACTTC.